These 8 T cell receptor beta chains originate from one sample sequenced in a study of blood T cell repertoires in COVID-19. The data were produced by immunoSEQ multiplex PCR, yet TCRdb's version contains in-frame clones alone and is incomplete. Among tens of thousands of clones, more than 75% were seen once, and the ten largest hold roughly a sixth. What was sequenced was peripheral blood. The receptors derive from a human donor in a cohort sampled during active COVID-19.

The rearrangement uses TRBV5-1 and TRBJ2-7, with 9 bases lining up with TRBD2. J gave up 3 bases and V 4 bases, and 8 bases lay outside the gene matches. This CDR3 has 15 residues. Germline assignment: CDR1 SGHRS and CDR2 YFSETQ. CDR3 DNA: TGCGCCAGCAGCCCAGCCGGGACTAGCCTCTACGAGCAGTACTTC. Its protein product is CASSPAGTSLYEQYF.

This clone has more than one count but fewer than ten. V usage is TRBV15 and J usage is TRBJ1-1; 7 nucleotides align to TRBD1. The CDR3 extends over 14 amino acids. The V and J ends lost 1 base and 3 bases, in that order; junction bases with no gene match: 2. From germline, CDR1 is LNHNV and CDR2 YYDKDF (reference sequence). The CDR3 DNA sequence: TGTGCCACCAGCAGAGCAGGGGGTTACACTGAAGCTTTCTTT. It codes for CATSRAGGYTEAFF.

V and J are TRBV6-4 and TRBJ2-2; the D is unclear. Germline CDR1 is MRHNA and CDR2 is SNTAGT. CDR3 length: 14 amino acids. V lost 0 bases to trimming and J lost 5 bases, with 7 bases between them. The CDR3 is CASSDSPGTGELFF. Written as DNA, the CDR3 is TGTGCCAGCAGTGACTCACCCGGGACCGGGGAGCTGTTTTTT.

DNA of the CDR3: TGTGCCAGCAGTTTAACGGTCTACGAGCAGTACTTC. Protein product: CASSLTVYEQYF. The chain uses TRBV12-3 or TRBV12-4 and TRBJ2-7, with unresolved D. CDR3 size: 12 residues. The ends were cut back, 2 bases at V and 3 bases at J, with 5 bases in the middle.

The CDR3 region has the DNA TGTGCCAGCAGCTTAGACCAGGGTGTGGAAAAACTGTTTTTT. Amino acids: CASSLDQGVEKLFF. The chain combines TRBV5-4 with TRBJ1-4, with D maybe TRBD1 (5 bases). This CDR3 is 14 amino acids long. Germline V gene lookup returns CDR1 SGHNT and CDR2 YYREEE (reference sequence). Deletions cut 2 bases from V and 8 bases from J, with 13 bases between.

The DNA of the CDR3 is TGTGCCAGCAGCTCAGGGGGCCGCCTGGATACGCAGTATTTT. Protein product: CASSSGGRLDTQYF. This sequence joins TRBV7-2 and TRBJ2-3; 8 nucleotides align to TRBD1. The junction had 6 bases not matched to a gene; V was cut back by 4 bases and J by 6 bases. Germline CDR1 is SGHTA and CDR2 is FQGNSA. The CDR3 spans 14 residues.

This clone was observed a single time. The chain recombines TRBV19 with TRBJ2-7, with 7 bases that match TRBD1. The CDR3 covers 13 residues. Germline CDR1 LNHDA, CDR2 SQIVND (reference sequence). With V trimmed by 8 bases and J by 3 bases, 7 bases remained unmatched. The CDR3 DNA reads as TGTGCCAGTGGTAGGAACAGGGGCTACGAGCAGTACTTC. It is translated as CASGRNRGYEQYF.

J is TRBJ2-4 and V is TRBV9, with D possibly being TRBD2 (6 bases). CDR1 and CDR2 (germline): SGDLS, YYNGEE. The CDR3 runs 14 residues. The ends were cut back, 2 bases at V and 11 bases at J, with 17 bases in the middle. The CDR3 spells CASSVNTGTGVQYF. DNA of the CDR3: TGTGCCAGCAGCGTGAATACCGGGACGGGGGTTCAGTACTTC.